The clone carrying this T cell receptor (beta chain) occurred many times. Antigen: not known. Constant-segment primers were used for 5'RACE, and the resulting TCR alpha and TCR beta cDNA libraries carried sample barcodes and UMIs. TCRdb independently ran MiXCR on the 5' RACE reads; one entry per CDR3 protein. The top ten hold about 20% of the sample, which has around 300,000 distinct CDR3 sequences, approximately 15% seen once. This sample is part of a study of T-cell memory formation after mild COVID-19. Whole-study results and caveats: Certain responding clones were present in pre-infection memory, suggesting participation of cross-reactive memory.

J was trimmed by 9 bases and V by 3 bases; bases with no gene match: 7. In germline, CDR1 is SGHRS, CDR2 YFSETQ. The CDR3 loop spans 15 amino acids. This chain joins TRBV5-1 and TRBJ2-1; 12 positions agree with TRBD2. The sequencing sample was made of PBMCs or a T cell subset sorted from them (not recorded which). The TCR sequence derives from a man between 18 and 29 years old who had mild COVID-19 (a few samples of this study predate the infection). Cell type and time point are not known. The CDR3 region is CASSSLAGGLGEQFF. DNA of the CDR3: TGCGCCAGCAGCTCTCTAGCGGGGGGGCTCGGTGAGCAGTTCTTC.